A single sample gave rise to the 19 T cell receptor beta chains below, sequenced in a study of blood T cell repertoires in COVID-19. TCRdb's copy holds only in-frame clones and misses some; the assay was immunoSEQ multiplex PCR. The data show about 69,000 clones, roughly three quarters seen once. The source material was peripheral blood. These receptors originate from a human donor in a cohort sampled during active COVID-19.

The chain uses TRBV7-2 and TRBJ2-1; 8 positions agree with TRBD1. This CDR3 is 15 amino acids long. Germline V gives CDR1 SGHTA, CDR2 FQGNSA. The trim removed 6 bases at V and 8 bases at J, leaving 12 bases unmatched. The CDR3 DNA sequence: TGTGCCAGCAGTCTACCTCAGGGGGCGAGCGATGAGCAGTTCTTC. It translates to CASSLPQGASDEQFF.

This clone has only one observation. The chain joins TRBV30 to TRBJ2-2, with 9 bases matching TRBD1. The CDR3 is 12 residues long. CDR1 GTSNPN and CDR2 SVGIG come from the germline V gene (reference sequence). CDR3 sequence: CAYRGQVGELFF. The DNA for the CDR3 is TGTGCTTACAGGGGGCAAGTCGGGGAGCTGTTTTTT. Together with reference TRBV30 and TRBJ2-2, the CDR3 gives the full variable domain: SQTIHQWPATLVQPVGSPLSLECTVEGTSNPNLYWYRQAAGRGLQLLFYSVGIGQISSEVPQNLSASRPQDRQFILSSKKLLLSDSGFYLCAYRGQVGELFFGEGSRLTVL.

The rearrangement uses TRBV6-6 and TRBJ1-5; TRBD1 might be the D (5 bases). The CDR3 consists of 15 residues. V was shortened by 1 base and J by 4 bases, with 11 bases between the two germline ends. Per germline, CDR1 MNHNY and CDR2 SVGAGI (reference sequence). In DNA, the CDR3 is TGTGCCAGCAGTTACTTGGGGGGATCAAATCAGCCCCAGCATTTT. Protein sequence: CASSYLGGSNQPQHF.

This clone was counted a few times. CDR3 DNA sequence: TGTGCCAGTGTCAGGGGGTACGGGGATACGCAGTATTTT. It is translated as CASVRGYGDTQYF. The J gene is TRBJ2-3, the V gene TRBV19; 7 nucleotides match TRBD1. Germline V gene lookup returns CDR1 LNHDA and CDR2 SQIVND (reference sequence). Trimming cost V 8 bases and J 6 bases; bases outside gene matches: 8. The CDR3 length is 13 residues. The full variable domain, its missing parts supplied by reference TRBV19 and TRBJ2-3, is DGGITQSPKYLFRKEGQNVTLSCEQNLNHDAMYWYRQDPGQGLRLIYYSQIVNDFQKGDIAEGYSVSREKKESFPLTVTSAQKNPTAFYLCASVRGYGDTQYFGPGTRLTVL.

The chain recombines TRBV5-4 with TRBJ1-3, with D possibly being TRBD1 (5 bases). V gave up 4 bases and J gave up 0 bases, with 14 bases separating them. Germline V gives CDR1 SGHNT, CDR2 YYREEE (reference sequence). The CDR3 runs to 16 residues. The CDR3 nucleotides are TGTGCCAGCAGCGTCGGGACTCAAGACTCTGGAAACACCATATATTTT. This gives the protein CASSVGTQDSGNTIYF.

For the CDR3, the DNA is TGCGCCAGCAGCTGGACAGGGGGGGATGGCTACACCTTC. It encodes CASSWTGGDGYTF. The chain couples TRBV5-1 to TRBJ1-2, with 10 positions matching TRBD1. The germline CDR1 and CDR2 sequences are SGHRS and YFSETQ. V shed 3 bases, J shed 6 bases, and the junction held 2 bases outside the gene matches. This CDR3 region has 13 residues.

This clone was seen a handful of times. The CDR3 loop is CASSPGQGKSYEQYF. CDR3 sequence (DNA): TGTGCCAGCAGCCCCGGACAGGGCAAATCCTACGAGCAGTACTTC. The chain joins TRBV7-6 to TRBJ2-7; 8 positions match TRBD1. Germline CDR1 is SGHVS and CDR2 is FNYEAQ. Unmatched junction bases numbered 7, after V lost 5 bases and J lost 1 base. CDR3 length: 15 amino acids.

The sample holds a few counts of this clone. This chain's CDR3 is CASRFGDREGRGYTF. For the CDR3, the DNA is TGTGCCAGCAGGTTCGGGGACAGGGAAGGCCGAGGCTACACCTTC. V gene TRBV6-6 combines with J gene TRBJ1-2; 9 bases fit TRBD1. Germline assignment: CDR1 MNHNY and CDR2 SVGAGI (reference sequence). Trimming at V came to 6 bases and at J to 8 bases, leaving 13 bases not matched to a gene. The CDR3 length is 15 residues.

The genes are TRBV7-9 and TRBJ2-1; the match to TRBD2 covers 9 bases. Germline lookup yields CDR1 SEHNR and CDR2 FQNEAQ (reference sequence). V lost 4 bases, J lost 5 bases, and 12 bases stayed unmatched. This CDR3 has 17 residues. The CDR3 here is CASSSSRLAEADNEQFF. The DNA for the CDR3 is TGTGCCAGCAGCTCATCCCGACTAGCGGAGGCCGACAATGAGCAGTTCTTC.

This clone has only a few counts. J is TRBJ2-2 and V is TRBV19; the match to TRBD2 covers 10 bases. In germline, CDR1 is LNHDA, CDR2 SQIVND (reference sequence). The CDR3 contains 14 residues. With 5 bases clipped from V and 6 bases from J, the junction kept 3 bases outside the gene matches. The CDR3: CASSPLAGAGELFF. DNA for the CDR3: TGTGCCAGTAGTCCCCTAGCGGGAGCCGGGGAGCTGTTTTTT.

CDR3 in amino acids: CASSPYEREGGDTQYF. As DNA, the CDR3 is TGTGCCAGCAGCCCCTACGAGCGGGAGGGAGGAGATACGCAGTATTTT. J is TRBJ2-3 and V is TRBV11-2; 10 bases are shared with TRBD2. V lost 5 bases and J lost 5; bases outside the gene matches: 10. The V gene's germline CDR1 is SGHAT and CDR2 FQNNGV. This CDR3 is 16 amino acids long.

V and J are TRBV2 and TRBJ1-5; 7 nucleotides line up with TRBD1. The CDR3 runs 14 residues. Germline V gene lookup returns CDR1 SNHLY and CDR2 FYNNEI. Trimming took 4 bases from V and 0 from J; bases not matched to a gene: 0. CDR3 sequence reads: CASSGDSSNQPQHF. Here the CDR3 DNA reads TGTGCCAGCAGTGGGGACAGTAGCAATCAGCCCCAGCATTTT.

The chain links TRBV28 to TRBJ1-2; weak D call: TRBD1 (5 bases). The ends were cut back, 2 bases at V and 1 base at J, with 14 bases in the middle. The CDR3 has 16 residues. The V gene's germline CDR1 is MDHEN and CDR2 SYDVKM. The CDR3 loop reads CASSLLQGGRNYGYTF. CDR3 coding DNA: TGTGCCAGCAGTTTACTTCAGGGCGGACGTAACTATGGCTACACCTTC.

The chain employs TRBV25-1 and TRBJ2-1; 7 bases fit TRBD1. The germline V gene encodes CDR1 MGHDK and CDR2 SYGVNS. Trimming cost V 4 bases and J 8 bases; bases outside gene matches: 5. The CDR3 is 13 residues long. In DNA, the CDR3 is TGTGCCAGCAGTGCACAGGGGACGGATGAGCAGTTCTTC. It is translated as CASSAQGTDEQFF.

The chain recombines TRBV3-1 (or the pseudogene TRBV3-2) with TRBJ2-7; 9 bases match TRBD2. V was pared by 5 bases and J by 2 bases, with 10 bases of the junction left unmatched. CDR1 LGHDT and CDR2 YNNKEL come from the germline V gene (reference sequence). The CDR3 extends over 16 amino acids. The CDR3 loop is CASSGVTSGRPYEQYF. The CDR3 bases are TGTGCCAGCAGCGGTGTAACTAGCGGGCGACCCTACGAGCAGTACTTC.

This sequence joins TRBV29-1 and TRBJ2-1, with TRBD2 identical over 8 bases. Per the germline V gene, CDR1 is SQVTM and CDR2 is ANQGSEA. The J segment lost 4 bases and the V segment lost 2 bases, leaving 4 bases of the junction unmatched. This CDR3 has 14 amino acids. The chain's CDR3 is CSVELAGFYNEQFF. CDR3 nucleotides: TGCAGCGTTGAACTAGCGGGCTTTTACAATGAGCAGTTCTTC.

The chain employs TRBV5-3 and TRBJ2-7; 8 bases are a match to TRBD2. TRBV5-3 counts as an open reading frame of uncertain function. The CDR3 has 14 amino acids. V gave up 0 bases and J gave up 6 bases; unmatched junction bases: 5. The CDR3 DNA is TGTGCCAGAAGCTTGGAGGGGACTAGACTCGAGCAGTACTTC. Translation gives CARSLEGTRLEQYF.

The CDR3 DNA is TGTGCCAGCAGTCCGAGGACAGGGGCCATGAACACTGAAGCTTTCTTT. Its translation is CASSPRTGAMNTEAFF. This rearrangement joins TRBV27 to TRBJ1-1, with 9 nucleotides matching TRBD1. This CDR3 has 16 residues. J lost 0 bases, V lost 5 bases, and 7 bases had no gene match. The V gene's germline CDR1 is MNHEY and CDR2 SMNVEV (reference sequence).

V usage is TRBV27 and J usage is TRBJ2-7, with TRBD2 matching 9 bases. Per the germline V gene, CDR1 is MNHEY and CDR2 is SMNVEV (reference sequence). The CDR3 consists of 17 residues. The junction had 12 bases not matched to a gene; V was cut back by 2 bases and J by 4 bases. CDR3: CASSLRNRMTSGYEQYF. Here the CDR3 DNA reads TGTGCCAGCAGTTTACGTAATCGTATGACTAGCGGTTACGAGCAGTACTTC.